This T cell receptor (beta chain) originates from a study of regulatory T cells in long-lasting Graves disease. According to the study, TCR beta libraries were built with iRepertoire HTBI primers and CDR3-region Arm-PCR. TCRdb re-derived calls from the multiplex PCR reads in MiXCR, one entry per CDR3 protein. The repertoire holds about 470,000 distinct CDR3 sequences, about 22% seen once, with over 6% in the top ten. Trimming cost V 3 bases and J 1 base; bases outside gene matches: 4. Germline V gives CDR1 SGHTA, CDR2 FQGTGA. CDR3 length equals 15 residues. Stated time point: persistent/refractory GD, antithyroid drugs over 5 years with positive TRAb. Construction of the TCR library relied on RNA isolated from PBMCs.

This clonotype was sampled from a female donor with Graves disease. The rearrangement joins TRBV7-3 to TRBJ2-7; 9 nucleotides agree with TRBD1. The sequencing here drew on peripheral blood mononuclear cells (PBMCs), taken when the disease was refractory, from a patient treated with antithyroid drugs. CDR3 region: CASSFSGTGSYEQYF. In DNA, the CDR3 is TGTGCCAGCAGCTTTTCCGGGACAGGGTCCTACGAGCAGTACTTC. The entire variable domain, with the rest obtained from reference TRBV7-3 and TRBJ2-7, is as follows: GAGVSQTPSNKVTEKGKYVELRCDPISGHTALYWYRQSLGQGPEFLIYFQGTGAADDSGLPNDRFFAVRPEGSVSTLKIQRTERGDSAVYLCASSFSGTGSYEQYFGPGTRLTVT.